Sequencing of this T cell receptor beta chain was carried out in a study of identical twins. With 6 bases clipped from V and 6 bases from J, the junction kept 7 bases outside the gene matches. Per germline, CDR1 SGHAT and CDR2 FQNNGV. The CDR3 covers 14 residues. TCRdb re-called the 5' RACE reads with MiXCR, one entry per CDR3 protein. Of about 520,000 distinct CDR3 sequences detected, roughly 21% appear once; the ten largest clones hold 0.8% to 1%. A few counts support this clonotype. The sample also formed part of further work on T cells expressing NK-cell markers. That paper notes: Seven sequenced donors out of eight were HCMV-seropositive, one seronegative. Several experiments confined sorting to alpha-beta TCR T cells with an anti-gamma-delta TCR antibody. In several donors, dominant clonotypes made up about 25-60.1% of CD3+CD56-NKG2C+ cells. Questions lingered over whether expanded NKG2C+ T cell clones were HCMV-specific.

The V and J genes are TRBV11-2 and TRBJ2-7; 11 bases align to TRBD2. The sequencing input was CD4+ T cells sorted from blood. This clonotype was obtained from a woman under 30 in good health. This chain's CDR3 is CASSSGGGRVEQYF. For the CDR3, the DNA is TGTGCCAGCAGTAGCGGGGGGGGTAGGGTCGAGCAGTACTTC.